This T cell receptor (beta chain) was sequenced for a study of T cell clonotyping in hematopoietic cell transplantation. The CDR3 has 15 residues. Germline V gene lookup returns CDR1 MGHDK and CDR2 SYGVNS. Trimming removed 2 bases from V and 5 bases from J, with 15 bases in between. Study observations and caveats: At the given depth, recipient repertoires were over 97% de novo clonotypes. After transplant, recipient diversity fell while pathologically expanded clonotypes grew through day 180. Graft donor and pretransplant recipient Inverse Simpson Index values predicted broader posttransplant TCR diversity. Cells were unsorted, so CD4 and CD8 contributions were not separated.

Using immunoSEQ multiplex PCR, the repertoire was profiled, and TCRdb retains in-frame clones only, with some absent. Of approximately 30,000 clones in the sample, more than 90% are singletons; the top ten hold approximately 1.5%. Regarding this clone: Its cognate antigen is unknown.

Sample: peripheral blood mononuclear cells. The chain links TRBV25-1 to TRBJ1-1; D gene uncertain. The receptor was derived from a middle-aged man in good health. Some clones in this sample may be carry-over from other donors' samples. In DNA, the CDR3 is TGTGCCAGCAGTGAACCTTCTTCGGGAAAAACTGAAGCTTTCTTT. Translated, it gives CASSEPSSGKTEAFF.